This T cell receptor beta chain was recovered during a study of T cells in Graves' hyperthyroidism and ophthalmopathy. V lost 0 bases and J lost 0, with 16 bases in between. CDR1 is SQVTM and CDR2 is ANQGSEA in the germline V gene. The length of the CDR3 is 17 residues. This clonotype was recorded many times. Investigators excluded patients with uncontrolled infection, other autoimmune disease, pregnancy or lactation. For the diagnoses, clinical symptoms, serum thyroxine and TRAb, thyroid ultrasound and orbital computed tomography were used. A sample of blood taken at first hyperthyroidism diagnosis preceded any ophthalmopathy symptoms. Out of over 9 ml of fresh peripheral blood came the PBMCs. RNA transcripts gave rise to amplified TCR beta CDR3 regions. First-round RT-PCR with HTBI primers amplified the TCR CDR3 region. MiXCR was run by TCRdb on the multiplex PCR reads, yielding one entry per CDR3 protein. Here the sample spans 300,000 to 450,000 distinct CDR3 sequences, roughly 14% being singletons.

The chain combines TRBV29-1 with TRBJ2-3, with a tentative D call TRBD2 (6 bases). Material for sequencing was blood. The TCR originated in a woman between 18 and 29 years old with Graves' hyperthyroidism that later progressed to Graves' ophthalmopathy. The CDR3 DNA follows: TGCAGCGTTGAAGATCCCTGGCGGGGTGGGAGCACAGATACGCAGTATTTT. Protein sequence: CSVEDPWRGGSTDTQYF.